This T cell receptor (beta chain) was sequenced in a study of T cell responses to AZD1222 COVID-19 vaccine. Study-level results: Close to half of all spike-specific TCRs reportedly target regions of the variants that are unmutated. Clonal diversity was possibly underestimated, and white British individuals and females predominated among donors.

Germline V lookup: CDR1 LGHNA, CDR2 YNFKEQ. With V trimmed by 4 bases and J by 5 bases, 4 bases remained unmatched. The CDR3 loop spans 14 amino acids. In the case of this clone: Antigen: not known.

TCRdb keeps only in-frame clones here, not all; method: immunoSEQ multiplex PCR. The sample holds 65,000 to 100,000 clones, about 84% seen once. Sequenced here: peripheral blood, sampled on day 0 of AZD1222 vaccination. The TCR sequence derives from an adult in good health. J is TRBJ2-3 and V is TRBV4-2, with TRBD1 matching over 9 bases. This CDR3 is CASSPQGAIDTQYF. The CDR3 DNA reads TGTGCCAGCAGCCCACAGGGGGCTATAGATACGCAGTATTTT.